The 18 T cell receptor beta chains below were found in one sample sequenced in a study of molecular identifiers for immune sequencing clone quantification. TCRdb re-called the PCR reads with MiXCR, one entry per CDR3 protein. The table records under 800,000 distinct CDR3 sequences, 25% of them present only once. Sequencing input: naive CD8+ T cells from blood, with Jurkat cell RNA spiked in. As for subset: FACS-sorted CD8+CD4-CCR7+CD45RA+ naive T cells. The receptors were gathered from a human donor in good health. Some libraries in this study had Jurkat cell RNA spiked in.

V gene TRBV27 combines with J gene TRBJ1-2; 8 bases align to TRBD1. The CDR3 length is 14 residues. V dropped 2 bases and J dropped 8; count of bases not matched to a gene: 7. Germline CDR1 MNHEY, CDR2 SMNVEV (reference sequence). The CDR3 DNA reads as TGTGCCAGCAGTTTAGTCGCAGGGGGCCGCGGCTACACCTTC. Protein product: CASSLVAGGRGYTF.

This clonotype was found many times. V gene TRBV29-1 combines with J gene TRBJ2-3; the match to TRBD1 covers 7 bases. This CDR3 is 14 amino acids long. The V gene end was trimmed by 6 bases and the J gene end by 0 bases; junction bases not matched to a gene: 6. The V gene's germline CDR1 is SQVTM and CDR2 ANQGSEA. CDR3 DNA sequence: TGCAGCGTCAGGGGGACGGAGAGCACAGATACGCAGTATTTT. It specifies CSVRGTESTDTQYF.

The table lists this clonotype with a few counts. This chain uses TRBV4-1 with TRBJ2-7; perhaps TRBD2 as D (6 bases). V was trimmed by 3 bases and J by 3 bases, leaving 24 bases between them. This CDR3 contains 18 residues. Germline lookup yields CDR1 MGHRA and CDR2 YSYEKL. This chain's CDR3 is CASSQVPRPGGANYEQYF. As DNA, the CDR3 is TGCGCCAGCAGCCAGGTACCTCGCCCCGGGGGAGCTAACTACGAGCAGTACTTC.

The genes are TRBV3-1 and TRBJ2-1; no clear D gene. The V gene's germline CDR1 is LGHDT and CDR2 YNNKEL (reference sequence). With 8 bases removed from V and 5 bases from J, the gap between germline ends came to 7 bases. CDR3 length equals 11 residues. The CDR3 loop reads CASVGDNEQFF. CDR3 nucleotides: TGTGCCAGCGTTGGAGACAATGAGCAGTTCTTC.

This clonotype was seen a few times. CDR3 sequence (DNA): TGTGCCAGCAGTTTTCAAGGACTAGCGGTATACAATGAGCAGTTCTTC. This translates into CASSFQGLAVYNEQFF. The gene calls are TRBV28 and TRBJ2-1; 10 bases are a match to TRBD2. Germline V gene lookup returns CDR1 MDHEN and CDR2 SYDVKM. With V trimmed by 3 bases and J by 4 bases, 6 bases remained unmatched. The CDR3 is 16 amino acids.

The J gene is TRBJ1-5, the V gene TRBV19, with TRBD1 matching 7 bases. Germline CDR1 LNHDA, CDR2 SQIVND (reference sequence). V was pared by 1 base and J by 3 bases, with 3 bases of the junction left unmatched. The CDR3 loop spans 15 amino acids. The CDR3 coding sequence is TGTGCCAGTAGTATAGGGGGACAGAACAATCAGCCCCAGCATTTT. Translated: CASSIGGQNNQPQHF.

V gene TRBV21-1 combines with J gene TRBJ2-7; no check of the table's D call, TRBD1, against the DNA was made. TRBV21-1 is shown as a pseudogene. The length of the CDR3 is 19 residues. CDR3 bases: TGTGCCATCCCGGGACAGGGAGGGTGGAAGCGGGAGGGCTCCTACGAGCAGTACTTC. Protein product: CAIPGQGGWKREGSYEQYF.

The chain employs TRBV27 and TRBJ2-5, with D uncertain. Germline loops: CDR1 MNHEY, CDR2 SMNVEV (reference sequence). This CDR3 comprises 15 residues. With 4 bases removed from V and 0 bases from J, the gap between germline ends came to 12 bases. The CDR3, as DNA: TGTGCCAGCAGTTCAGGTGGATGGTACCAAGAGACCCAGTACTTC. It yields the protein CASSSGGWYQETQYF.

The sample holds many counts of this clonotype. The rearrangement uses TRBV20-1 and TRBJ2-7, with TRBD1 identical over 9 bases. V lost 2 bases, J lost 0 bases, and 5 bases stayed unmatched. CDR1 and CDR2 from the germline V gene are DFQATT and SNEGSKA (reference sequence). This CDR3 comprises 15 residues. The CDR3 sequence: CSARHPDRGSYEQYF. In DNA form, the CDR3 reads TGCAGTGCTAGACACCCGGACAGGGGCTCCTACGAGCAGTACTTC.

Ten or more counts support this clonotype. This chain uses TRBV7-6 with TRBJ2-6; 8 bases map to TRBD1. Germline values: CDR1 SGHVS, CDR2 FNYEAQ. V shed 5 bases, J shed 0 bases, and the junction held 6 bases outside the gene matches. The CDR3 spans 17 residues. CDR3 coding DNA: TGTGCCAGCAGCCCGACACAGGGGGACTCTGGGGCCAACGTCCTGACTTTC. The encoded protein is CASSPTQGDSGANVLTF.

This clonotype was detected a few times. J is TRBJ2-7 and V is TRBV6-6; 11 nucleotides line up with TRBD1. V trimming: 6 bases; J trimming: 3 bases; junction bases outside the gene matches: 4. This CDR3 has 14 amino acids. Germline loops: CDR1 MNHNY, CDR2 SVGAGI (reference sequence). The CDR3 region is CASSWDRGDYEQYF. The CDR3 DNA follows: TGTGCCAGCAGCTGGGACAGGGGGGACTACGAGCAGTACTTC.

In regard to this clonotype: A much larger clone differs from this one at a single base, so this may be a read error. The chain is built from TRBV30 and TRBJ2-3; D remains unclear. Germline V gene sequence: CDR1 GTSNPN, CDR2 SVGIG (reference sequence). The CDR3 is 11 residues long. Trimming took 2 bases from V and 2 from J, leaving 2 bases between them. The CDR3 spells CAWSPTDTQYF. Written as DNA, the CDR3 is TGTGCCTGGAGTCCCACAGATACGCAGTATTTT.

This clonotype was counted many times. In nucleotides, the CDR3 is TGTGCCAGCAGCGACGCTGCAGGGGCCGGGCAGTACTTC. Its protein product is CASSDAAGAGQYF. V gene TRBV7-8 combines with J gene TRBJ2-7, with D possibly being TRBD1 (6 bases). Germline loops: CDR1 SGHVS, CDR2 FQNEAQ. The CDR3 spans 13 residues. Trimming left V 5 bases short and J 9 bases short, with 17 bases between.

The V and J genes are TRBV20-1 and TRBJ2-7; D is uncertain. Germline V CDR1 and CDR2: DFQATT, SNEGSKA (reference sequence). V lost 1 base and J 3 bases, leaving 22 bases between the germline ends. This CDR3 has 17 amino acids. The CDR3 region has the DNA TGCAGTGCTAGAGGGGAACCACCGGGTTTCCTAAGCTACGAGCAGTACTTC. It specifies CSARGEPPGFLSYEQYF.

This sequence joins TRBV12-3 or TRBV12-4 and TRBJ2-4, with TRBD1 as a possible D gene (5 bases). Trimming shortened V by 7 bases and J by 2 bases, and 12 bases separated the two germline ends. The CDR3 spans 14 residues. The CDR3 sequence is CASTLDSPKNIQYF. The CDR3 DNA reads TGTGCCAGCACCCTAGACAGTCCCAAAAACATTCAGTACTTC.

This clonotype has just a few counts. The genes are TRBV10-2 and TRBJ2-7; D not resolved. The ends were cut back, 2 bases at V and 5 bases at J, with 13 bases in the middle. CDR1 is WSHSY and CDR2 is SAAADI in the germline V gene. The CDR3 spans 14 residues. As DNA, the CDR3 is TGCGCCAGCAGTGAGGCCCGGGTGACACACGAGCAGTACTTC. This translates into CASSEARVTHEQYF.

The gene calls are TRBV11-2 and TRBJ2-5; 8 bases line up with TRBD2. CDR1 SGHAT and CDR2 FQNNGV come from the germline V gene. Trimming cost V 2 bases and J 5 bases; bases outside gene matches: 10. The CDR3 totals 16 residues. The CDR3 loop is CASSLTARGATETQYF. The CDR3 bases are TGTGCCAGCAGCTTAACAGCGCGGGGGGCGACCGAGACCCAGTACTTC. Filled out from reference TRBV11-2 and TRBJ2-5, the complete variable domain reads EAGVAQSPRYKIIEKRQSVAFWCNPISGHATLYWYQQILGQGPKLLIQFQNNGVVDDSQLPKDRFSAERLKGVDSTLKIQPAKLEDSAVYLCASSLTARGATETQYFGPGTRLLVL.

Regarding this clonotype: Since a much larger clone is just one base distant, this may be a read error. The rearrangement links TRBV4-1 to TRBJ1-4, with 9 bases that match TRBD1. Germline assignment: CDR1 MGHRA and CDR2 YSYEKL. The CDR3 loop spans 18 amino acids. Trimming removed 2 bases from V and 8 bases from J; junction bases left unmatched: 15. CDR3 protein: CASSQKGNFRDREEKLFF. The CDR3 nucleotides are TGCGCCAGCAGCCAAAAAGGAAACTTCCGGGACAGGGAGGAAAAACTGTTTTTT.